A single sample gave rise to the 9 T cell receptor beta chains below, sequenced in a study of OX40 agonist ivuxolimab in advanced cancers. TCRdb keeps only in-frame clones here, not all; method: immunoSEQ multiplex PCR. The data hold 60,000 to 95,000 clones, with approximately 83% observed a single time. This specimen was CD4+ or CD8+ T cells sorted from blood, taken in a trial of the OX40 agonist ivuxolimab. Receptor source: an adult with an advanced solid tumor such as melanoma, head and neck, liver or kidney cancer.

The CDR3: CASSQGSYGTFPYGYTF. The CDR3, as DNA: TGTGCCAGCAGCCAAGGAAGCTACGGGACGTTCCCCTATGGCTACACCTTC. The chain employs TRBV14 and TRBJ1-2, with D possibly matching TRBD1 (5 bases). V shed 1 base and J shed 4 bases, with 19 bases lying between them. Germline V lookup: CDR1 SGHDN, CDR2 FVKESK. The CDR3 is made up of 17 amino acids. The full variable domain, in which reference TRBV14 and TRBJ1-2 provide the parts outside the CDR3, is EAGVTQFPSHSVIEKGQTVTLRCDPISGHDNLYWYRRVMGKEIKFLLHFVKESKQDESGMPNNRFLAERTGGTYSTLKVQPAELEDSGVYFCASSQGSYGTFPYGYTFGSGTRLTVV.

The chain links TRBV6-5 to TRBJ1-1, with D possibly TRBD1 on 5 matching bases. Germline values: CDR1 MNHEY, CDR2 SVGAGI. The V and J ends lost 4 bases and 5 bases respectively, with 17 bases between them. The CDR3 runs 15 residues. CDR3 sequence: CASSFDTVGGTEAFF. The CDR3 DNA reads as TGTGCCAGCAGTTTCGACACCGTGGGGGGTACTGAAGCTTTCTTT.

The J gene is TRBJ2-6, the V gene TRBV9; TRBD2 matches 7 bases. J was trimmed by 0 bases and V by 0 bases; bases with no gene match: 12. This CDR3 has 20 amino acids. The germline V gene encodes CDR1 SGDLS and CDR2 YYNGEE. CDR3 bases: TGTGCCAGCAGCGTAGGAGTCGGGTATGGCGGGAGCTCTGGGGCCAACGTCCTGACTTTC. It yields the protein CASSVGVGYGGSSGANVLTF. The variable domain in full, with the rest retrieved from reference TRBV9 and TRBJ2-6, is DSGVTQTPKHLITATGQRVTLRCSPRSGDLSVYWYQQSLDQGLQFLIQYYNGEERAKGNILERFSAQQFPDLHSELNLSSLELGDSALYFCASSVGVGYGGSSGANVLTFGAGSRLTVL.

The chain has TRBV4-1 and TRBJ2-5; the match to TRBD2 covers 9 bases. In germline, CDR1 is MGHRA, CDR2 YSYEKL. Trimming cost V 0 bases and J 4 bases; bases outside gene matches: 3. The CDR3 is 15 residues long. The CDR3 spells CASSQERGGVETQYF. For the CDR3, the DNA is TGCGCCAGCAGCCAAGAGCGGGGGGGCGTAGAGACCCAGTACTTC.

This clone occurred a few times. The DNA for the CDR3 is TGTGCCAGCAGCTTAATGGGAGGCCAACATAATTCACCCCTCCACTTT. Protein product: CASSLMGGQHNSPLHF. The J gene is TRBJ1-6, the V gene TRBV7-2; no clear D. The V end lost 2 bases, the J end lost 5 bases, and 13 bases lay between the germline ends. Per germline, CDR1 SGHTA and CDR2 FQGNSA. The CDR3 contains 16 residues.

This chain connects TRBV29-1 to TRBJ1-1; unclear D gene. Germline V gene sequence: CDR1 SQVTM, CDR2 ANQGSEA. V dropped 0 bases and J dropped 0 bases, with 5 bases sitting between them. The CDR3 spans 13 residues. The CDR3 sequence is CSVEDQVNTEAFF. CDR3 sequence (DNA): TGCAGCGTTGAAGATCAGGTGAACACTGAAGCTTTCTTT.

This CDR3 reads CASSLGAGVPVGETQYF. As DNA, the CDR3 is TGTGCCAGCAGCTTAGGGGCCGGGGTGCCGGTGGGAGAGACCCAGTACTTC. The genes are TRBV11-2 and TRBJ2-5, with D possibly being TRBD2 (5 bases). Deletions cut 1 base from V and 4 bases from J, with 19 bases between. CDR1 is SGHAT, CDR2 FQNNGV, per germline. The CDR3 consists of 17 residues. Variable domain in full (rest from reference TRBV11-2 and TRBJ2-5): EAGVAQSPRYKIIEKRQSVAFWCNPISGHATLYWYQQILGQGPKLLIQFQNNGVVDDSQLPKDRFSAERLKGVDSTLKIQPAKLEDSAVYLCASSLGAGVPVGETQYFGPGTRLLVL.

This clone turned up a few times. The V call is TRBV14, the J call TRBJ2-2, with D possibly TRBD1 on 7 matching bases. CDR3 length: 18 residues. Trimming shortened V by 8 bases and J by 7 bases, and 29 bases separated the two germline ends. CDR1 SGHDN and CDR2 FVKESK come from the germline V gene. CDR3 loop: CASGDSTGRSVVSGELFF. DNA for the CDR3: TGTGCCAGCGGGGACTCGACAGGGCGTTCAGTTGTCAGCGGGGAGCTGTTTTTT.

J is TRBJ2-6 and V is TRBV5-1; D is ambiguous. V was pared by 5 bases and J by 0 bases, with 9 bases between. The CDR3 spans 15 residues. CDR1 is SGHRS, CDR2 YFSETQ, per germline. The chain's CDR3 is CASRVPGSGANVLTF. The CDR3 bases are TGCGCCAGCAGAGTTCCAGGCTCTGGGGCCAACGTCCTGACTTTC.